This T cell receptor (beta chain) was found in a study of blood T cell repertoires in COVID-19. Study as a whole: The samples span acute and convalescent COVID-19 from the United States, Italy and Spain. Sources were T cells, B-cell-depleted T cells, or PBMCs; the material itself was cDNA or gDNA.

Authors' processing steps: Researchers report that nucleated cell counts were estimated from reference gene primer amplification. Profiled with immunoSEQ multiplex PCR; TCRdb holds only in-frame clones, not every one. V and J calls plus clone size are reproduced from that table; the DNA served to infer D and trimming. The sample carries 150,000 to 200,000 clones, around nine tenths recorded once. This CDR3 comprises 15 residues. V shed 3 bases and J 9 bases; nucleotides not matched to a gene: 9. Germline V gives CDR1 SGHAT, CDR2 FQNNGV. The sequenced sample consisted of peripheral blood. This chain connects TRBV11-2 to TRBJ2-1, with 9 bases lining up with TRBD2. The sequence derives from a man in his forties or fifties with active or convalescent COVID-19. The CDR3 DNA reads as TGTGCCAGCAGCTTCGGGACTAGCAGCTTGGGTGAGCAGTTCTTC. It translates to CASSFGTSSLGEQFF.